These 22 T cell receptor beta chains originate from one sample sequenced in a study of blood T cell repertoires in COVID-19. This table comes from immunoSEQ multiplex PCR, and its TCRdb copy is limited to in-frame clones, with some not included. The profile shows some 170,000 clones, 60% to 80% of them singletons. The sequenced sample consisted of peripheral blood. The receptor source for this set is a woman in her 70s with acute or convalescent COVID-19.

This clone was counted a few times. V gene TRBV19 combines with J gene TRBJ2-7, with TRBD2 matching 8 bases. The CDR3 totals 15 residues. CDR1 LNHDA and CDR2 SQIVND come from the germline V gene (reference sequence). The J segment lost 7 bases and the V segment lost 5 bases, leaving 13 bases of the junction unmatched. The CDR3 region has the DNA TGTGCCAGTAGTTTTCAAGCGGGAGTTTCTTTTGAGCAGTACTTC. The encoded protein is CASSFQAGVSFEQYF.

A few counts support this clone. The rearrangement joins TRBV10-3 to TRBJ1-1; 8 bases map to TRBD1. This CDR3 comprises 15 residues. V trimming: 4 bases; J trimming: 2 bases; junction bases outside the gene matches: 6. Germline-derived CDR1 and CDR2 are ENHRY and SYGVKD. CDR3 in DNA: TGTGCCATCAGTGTTCTGGACAGGGATAACACTGAAGCTTTCTTT. This sequence encodes CAISVLDRDNTEAFF.

This rearrangement joins TRBV5-1 to TRBJ2-7, with D possibly being TRBD2 (6 bases). V was cut by 2 bases and J by 4 bases, with 16 bases left in between. The CDR3 runs to 15 residues. CDR1 SGHRS and CDR2 YFSETQ come from the germline V gene. The CDR3 bases are TGCGCCAGCAGCTTTGACCCTAATGGGGGGTACGAGCAGTACTTC. This sequence encodes CASSFDPNGGYEQYF.

The chain links TRBV5-5 to TRBJ1-2; 9 positions match TRBD1. With 4 bases clipped from V and 5 bases from J, the junction kept 12 bases outside the gene matches. CDR3 length: 16 amino acids. Germline CDR1 reads SGHKS; CDR2 reads YYEKEE (reference sequence). This CDR3 reads CASSAAPGQGFYGYTF. The CDR3 region has the DNA TGTGCCAGCAGCGCCGCGCCGGGACAGGGTTTTTATGGCTACACCTTC.

CDR3 nucleotide sequence: TGTGCCAGCAGCCCTAGCGAGATCTACAATGAGCAGTTCTTC. It encodes CASSPSEIYNEQFF. J is TRBJ2-1 and V is TRBV11-1, with a possible D match to TRBD2 (6 bases). This CDR3 contains 14 residues. The germline CDR1 and CDR2 sequences are SGHAT and FQDESV (reference sequence). Deletions cut 5 bases from V and 3 bases from J, with 11 bases between.

This sequence joins TRBV7-3 and TRBJ2-1; 14 bases line up with TRBD2. The CDR3 extends over 15 amino acids. Losses at the gene ends were 5 bases for V and 6 bases for J; bases not matched to a gene: 3. Germline V CDR1 and CDR2: SGHTA, FQGTGA. The CDR3 DNA is TGTGCCAGCAGCCTGGGACTAGCGGGAGTCAATGAGCAGTTCTTC. It encodes CASSLGLAGVNEQFF.

V usage is TRBV5-1 and J usage is TRBJ2-5; TRBD2 is a possible D gene (6 bases). Germline CDR1 is SGHRS and CDR2 is YFSETQ. The CDR3 contains 14 residues. With 0 bases removed from V and 4 bases from J, the gap between germline ends came to 10 bases. The CDR3 coding sequence is TGCGCCAGCAGCTTGGGGCGGGAAAGAGAGACCCAGTACTTC. Protein: CASSLGRERETQYF.

The genes are TRBV5-1 and TRBJ1-1; unclear D gene. Germline CDR1 SGHRS, CDR2 YFSETQ. The CDR3 sequence is 13 residues long. V lost 5 bases and J lost 1, with 9 bases in between. The chain's CDR3 is CASSTGANTEAFF. As DNA, the CDR3 is TGCGCCAGCAGTACGGGAGCGAACACTGAAGCTTTCTTT. Using reference TRBV5-1 and TRBJ1-1 for the parts outside the CDR3, the full variable domain is KAGVTQTPRYLIKTRGQQVTLSCSPISGHRSVSWYQQTPGQGLQFLFEYFSETQRNKGNFPGRFSGRQFSNSRSEMNVSTLELGDSALYLCASSTGANTEAFFGQGTRLTVV.

The rearrangement joins TRBV18 to TRBJ2-6, with 8 positions matching TRBD1. Trimming took 3 bases from V and 0 from J; bases not matched to a gene: 10. Germline lookup yields CDR1 KGHSH and CDR2 LQKENI. This CDR3 has 19 amino acids. CDR3 amino acids: CASSPSTGAQVSGANVLTF. The CDR3 DNA is TGTGCCAGCTCACCGTCGACAGGGGCACAGGTCTCTGGGGCCAACGTCCTGACTTTC.

The chain employs TRBV19 and TRBJ1-6; D unclear. V gave up 7 bases and J gave up 7 bases, with 17 bases separating them. From germline, CDR1 is LNHDA and CDR2 SQIVND (reference sequence). This CDR3 contains 15 residues. The CDR3 DNA reads TGTGCCAGTAAAGTGGGAGGGCAGAACAATTCACCCCTCCACTTT. It translates to CASKVGGQNNSPLHF.

This chain uses TRBV7-2 with TRBJ2-1; 9 bases align to TRBD2. Germline V gene data show CDR1 as SGHTA and CDR2 as FQGNSA. The length of the CDR3 is 15 residues. The V and J ends lost 5 bases and 1 base, in that order; junction bases with no gene match: 3. The CDR3 nucleotides read TGTGCCAGCAGCACGACTAGCGGATCCTACAATGAGCAGTTCTTC. Its translation: CASSTTSGSYNEQFF.

The chain combines TRBV19 with TRBJ1-5, with TRBD1 identical over 7 bases. The CDR3 covers 15 residues. The germline V gene encodes CDR1 LNHDA and CDR2 SQIVND (reference sequence). V gave up 3 bases and J gave up 4 bases; unmatched junction bases: 6. Written as DNA, the CDR3 is TGTGCCAGTAGTATTCAGGGGGGTCTGAATCAGCCCCAGCATTTT. Translating gives CASSIQGGLNQPQHF. Using reference TRBV19 and TRBJ1-5 for the parts outside the CDR3, the full variable domain is DGGITQSPKYLFRKEGQNVTLSCEQNLNHDAMYWYRQDPGQGLRLIYYSQIVNDFQKGDIAEGYSVSREKKESFPLTVTSAQKNPTAFYLCASSIQGGLNQPQHFGDGTRLSIL.

The rearrangement links TRBV24-1 to TRBJ2-5, with TRBD2 identical over 7 bases. The CDR3 totals 15 residues. Germline assignment: CDR1 KGHDR and CDR2 SFDVKD. V gave up 3 bases and J gave up 2 bases; unmatched junction bases: 5. The CDR3 region is CATSDPAGPQETQYF. The DNA for the CDR3 is TGTGCCACCAGTGATCCAGCGGGGCCGCAAGAGACCCAGTACTTC.

This clone was detected once. The chain links TRBV30 to TRBJ2-3; TRBD1 agrees at 11 bases. The CDR3 runs to 16 residues. Trimming took 3 bases from V and 3 from J; bases not matched to a gene: 8. From germline, CDR1 is GTSNPN and CDR2 SVGIG (reference sequence). CDR3 nucleotide sequence: TGTGCCTGGAGAGATTGGACAGGGGGCAAGACAGATACGCAGTATTTT. Protein: CAWRDWTGGKTDTQYF.

The V gene is TRBV4-1, the J gene TRBJ2-3; tentatively, D is TRBD1 (6 bases). The germline V gene encodes CDR1 MGHRA and CDR2 YSYEKL. Trimming pared 2 bases from V and 1 base from J, leaving 10 bases between. There are 15 residues in the CDR3. The CDR3 DNA sequence: TGCGCCAGCAGCCAACTTGGACAGCGCACAGATACGCAGTATTTT. This sequence encodes CASSQLGQRTDTQYF.

A remark on this clone: The same CDR3 is also encoded by other DNA sequences in this sample. CDR3 coding DNA: TGTGCCAGTAGTATCCTGGACAGGGTGAACACTGAAGCTTTCTTT. This encodes CASSILDRVNTEAFF. The gene calls are TRBV19 and TRBJ1-1; 8 bases fit TRBD1. The CDR3 runs 15 residues. Germline V CDR1 and CDR2: LNHDA, SQIVND (reference sequence). After removal of 3 bases from V and 0 bases from J, the junction contained 3 bases not matched to a gene.

The chain links TRBV6-5 to TRBJ2-7; the D gene is possibly TRBD2 (6 bases). V dropped 10 bases and J dropped 0 bases, with 10 bases sitting between them. This CDR3 is built from 12 residues. The V gene's germline CDR1 is MNHEY and CDR2 SVGAGI. The CDR3 nucleotides read TGTGCCACTGGGGGGAGCTCCTACGAGCAGTACTTC. As protein: CATGGSSYEQYF.

This chain links TRBV24-1 with TRBJ2-1, with 8 positions matching TRBD2. The CDR3 loop spans 15 amino acids. Germline trimming cut 9 bases from V and 5 bases from J; bases unmatched to any gene: 11. Germline V lookup: CDR1 KGHDR, CDR2 SFDVKD. CDR3 coding DNA: TGTGCCACCGGGTCCACGGGAGGGCCTGACAATGAGCAGTTCTTC. Translation gives CATGSTGGPDNEQFF.

The CDR3 DNA sequence: TGTGCCAGCAGTCGGGACTATCAAGAGACCCAGTACTTC. Residues: CASSRDYQETQYF. The chain has TRBV6-5 and TRBJ2-5; 7 bases map to TRBD2. The V gene's germline CDR1 is MNHEY and CDR2 SVGAGI. The CDR3 spans 13 residues. V dropped 5 bases and J dropped 2; count of bases not matched to a gene: 2.

The chain recombines TRBV6-4 with TRBJ2-7, with D perhaps TRBD2 (5 bases). Germline-derived CDR1 and CDR2 are MRHNA and SNTAGT. The germline V and J ends were trimmed by 8 bases and 0 bases, with 14 bases remaining between them. This CDR3 spans 14 amino acids. The CDR3 DNA reads TGTGCCAGCCGTAGGAGCCGGGACTCCTACGAGCAGTACTTC. Protein: CASRRSRDSYEQYF.

J is TRBJ1-5 and V is TRBV6-1; D not resolved. Germline CDR1 reads MNHNS; CDR2 reads SASEGT. The length of the CDR3 is 15 residues. V was trimmed by 2 bases and J by 4 bases, leaving 12 bases between them. CDR3 region: CASSEYRNPNQPQHF. The CDR3 coding sequence is TGTGCCAGCAGTGAATACAGAAACCCTAATCAGCCCCAGCATTTT.

The chain recombines TRBV18 with TRBJ1-1; D perhaps matches TRBD1 (6 bases). V lost 4 bases and J 0 bases, leaving 12 bases between the germline ends. The germline gives CDR1 KGHSH, CDR2 LQKENI. CDR3 size: 15 residues. The DNA for the CDR3 is TGTGCCAGCTCACGGATACAGGGCTTGAACACTGAAGCTTTCTTT. Encoded protein: CASSRIQGLNTEAFF.